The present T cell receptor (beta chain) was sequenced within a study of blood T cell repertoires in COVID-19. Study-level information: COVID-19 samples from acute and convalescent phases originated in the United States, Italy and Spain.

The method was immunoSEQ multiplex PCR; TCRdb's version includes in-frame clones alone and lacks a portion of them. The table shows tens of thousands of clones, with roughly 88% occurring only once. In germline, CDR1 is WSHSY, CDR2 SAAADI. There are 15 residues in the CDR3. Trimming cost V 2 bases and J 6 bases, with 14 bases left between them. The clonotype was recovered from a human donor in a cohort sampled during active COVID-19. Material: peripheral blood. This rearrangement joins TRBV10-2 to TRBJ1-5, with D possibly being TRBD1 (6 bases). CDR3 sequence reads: CASSETGSPTQPQHF. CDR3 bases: TGCGCCAGCAGTGAGACAGGGAGCCCGACTCAGCCCCAGCATTTT.